This T cell receptor beta chain was recorded in a study of graft-versus-host responses after intestinal transplantation. Generated by immunoSEQ multiplex PCR, the TCRdb table keeps only in-frame clones and is missing some. The sample comprises roughly 120,000 clones, approximately 95% of which are singletons, and more than 3% rests with the top ten. The CDR3 runs to 11 residues. The V gene's germline CDR1 is SGHTA and CDR2 FQGNSA. The V gene end was trimmed by 5 bases and the J gene end by 9 bases; junction bases not matched to a gene: 4. As for this clone: Its antigen is as yet unknown.

The rearrangement links TRBV7-2 to TRBJ2-7; TRBD1 matches at 7 bases. The input for sequencing was unstimulated CD8+ T cells sorted from spleen or lymph node cells, taken before intestinal transplant. The receptor comes from a human donor who received an intestinal transplant. The CDR3 coding sequence is TGTGCCAGCAGCCAACAGGGGTGGCAGTACTTC. This gives the protein CASSQQGWQYF.